These 7 T cell receptor beta chains share one sample of origin, sequenced in a study of blood T cell repertoires in COVID-19 (dated by TCRdb to about 2020). Libraries were prepared through the immunoSEQ multiplex PCR assay. This is the immuneACCESS table as TCRdb keeps it, with only in-frame sequences that have V and J called. A part of the clones is gone; compared with another copy, unresolved V genes explain less than half, and the rest is unexplained. In this sample the table shows some 260,000 clones, 88% of which occur a single time. The ten largest clones capture approximately 0.7% of the sample. The sample consisted of peripheral blood. These receptors all stem from a human donor in a cohort sampled during active COVID-19.

This chain links TRBV5-1 with TRBJ2-2, with 9 bases aligning to TRBD1. V dropped 5 bases and J dropped 3; count of bases not matched to a gene: 8. The CDR3 has 16 amino acids. Germline CDR1 is SGHRS and CDR2 is YFSETQ. CDR3 bases: TGCGCCAGCAGTTCGGGAAGGACAGGGGACACCGGGGAGCTGTTTTTT. Translated: CASSSGRTGDTGELFF.

V and J are TRBV3-1 (or the pseudogene TRBV3-2) and TRBJ1-3, with 8 bases lining up with TRBD1. Per germline, CDR1 LGHDT and CDR2 YNNKEL (reference sequence). This CDR3 has 18 amino acids. Trimming cost V 0 bases and J 0 bases; bases outside gene matches: 7. The CDR3 coding sequence is TGTGCCAGCAGCCAAGATAGGACAGGGCATGGCTCTGGAAACACCATATATTTT. Its translation: CASSQDRTGHGSGNTIYF.

The chain combines TRBV28 with TRBJ2-3; 10 bases are a match to TRBD2. From germline, CDR1 is MDHEN and CDR2 SYDVKM. V was clipped by 4 bases and J by 3 bases; unmatched bases: 7. There are 16 residues in the CDR3. The CDR3 spells CASSWPGLANTDTQYF. The DNA of the CDR3 is TGTGCCAGCAGTTGGCCGGGACTAGCGAATACAGATACGCAGTATTTT.

The chain combines TRBV7-8 with TRBJ2-7; 7 bases agree with TRBD1. Germline CDR1 SGHVS, CDR2 FQNEAQ. This CDR3 region has 14 residues. The ends lost 3 bases at V and 5 bases at J; junction bases unmatched: 7. DNA of the CDR3: TGTGCCAGCAGCTTCGGACAGGCGTCAGACGAGCAGTACTTC. Its protein product is CASSFGQASDEQYF.

V and J are TRBV10-1 and TRBJ1-6, with a tentative D call TRBD1 (6 bases). This CDR3 is built from 16 residues. The germline V gene encodes CDR1 WNHNN and CDR2 SYGVQD (reference sequence). V lost 0 bases to trimming and J lost 7 bases, with 13 bases between them. The CDR3 nucleotides read TGCGCCAGCAGTGAGTCGAGGGCAGGGGAGAATTCACCCCTCCACTTT. This encodes CASSESRAGENSPLHF.

The chain joins TRBV10-3 to TRBJ1-6; no clear D gene. V was cut by 0 bases and J by 7 bases, with 13 bases left in between. The V gene's germline CDR1 is ENHRY and CDR2 SYGVKD. The CDR3 totals 16 residues. The CDR3 coding sequence is TGTGCCATCAGTGAGTCGAGTGGTACGATCAATTCACCCCTCCACTTT. Protein: CAISESSGTINSPLHF.

The V gene is TRBV7-6, the J gene TRBJ2-5, with D perhaps matching TRBD2 (6 bases). Looked up from germline, CDR1 is SGHVS and CDR2 is FNYEAQ. This CDR3 contains 14 residues. V gave up 4 bases and J gave up 5 bases, with 14 bases separating them. The CDR3 sequence is CASSSTGGEETQYF. The CDR3 nucleotides are TGTGCCAGCAGCTCGACGGGCGGGGAGGAGACCCAGTACTTC.